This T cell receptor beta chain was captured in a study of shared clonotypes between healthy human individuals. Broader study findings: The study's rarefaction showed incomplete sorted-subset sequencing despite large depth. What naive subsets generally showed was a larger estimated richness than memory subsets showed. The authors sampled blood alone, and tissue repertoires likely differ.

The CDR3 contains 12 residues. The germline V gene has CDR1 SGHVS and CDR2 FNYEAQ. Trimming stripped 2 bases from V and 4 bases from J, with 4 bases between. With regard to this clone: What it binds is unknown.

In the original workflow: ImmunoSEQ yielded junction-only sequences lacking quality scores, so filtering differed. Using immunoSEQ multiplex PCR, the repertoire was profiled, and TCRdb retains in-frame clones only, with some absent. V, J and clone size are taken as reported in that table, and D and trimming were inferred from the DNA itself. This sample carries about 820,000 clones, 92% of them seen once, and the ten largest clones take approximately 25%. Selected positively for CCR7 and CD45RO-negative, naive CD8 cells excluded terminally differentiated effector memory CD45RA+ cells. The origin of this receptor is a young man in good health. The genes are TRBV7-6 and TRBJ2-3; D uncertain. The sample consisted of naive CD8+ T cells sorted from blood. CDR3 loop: CASSLTADTQYF. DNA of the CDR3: TGTGCCAGCAGCTTAACAGCAGATACGCAGTATTTT.